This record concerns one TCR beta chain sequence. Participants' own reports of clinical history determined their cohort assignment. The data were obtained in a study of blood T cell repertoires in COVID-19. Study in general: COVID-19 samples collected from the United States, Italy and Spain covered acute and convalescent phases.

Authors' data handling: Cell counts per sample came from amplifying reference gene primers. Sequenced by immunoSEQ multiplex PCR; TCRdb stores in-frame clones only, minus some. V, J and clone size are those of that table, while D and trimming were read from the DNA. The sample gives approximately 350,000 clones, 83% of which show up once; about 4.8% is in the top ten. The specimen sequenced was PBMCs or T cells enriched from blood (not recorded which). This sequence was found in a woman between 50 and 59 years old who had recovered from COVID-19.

The CDR3 sequence: CSASHSAGASYGYTF. DNA of the CDR3: TGCAGTGCTAGTCACTCCGCGGGCGCGTCCTATGGCTACACCTTC. The chain recombines TRBV20-1 with TRBJ1-2; D remains unclear. V shed 3 bases and J shed 4 bases, with 18 bases lying between them. This CDR3 comprises 15 residues. The germline V gene has CDR1 DFQATT and CDR2 SNEGSKA (reference sequence).